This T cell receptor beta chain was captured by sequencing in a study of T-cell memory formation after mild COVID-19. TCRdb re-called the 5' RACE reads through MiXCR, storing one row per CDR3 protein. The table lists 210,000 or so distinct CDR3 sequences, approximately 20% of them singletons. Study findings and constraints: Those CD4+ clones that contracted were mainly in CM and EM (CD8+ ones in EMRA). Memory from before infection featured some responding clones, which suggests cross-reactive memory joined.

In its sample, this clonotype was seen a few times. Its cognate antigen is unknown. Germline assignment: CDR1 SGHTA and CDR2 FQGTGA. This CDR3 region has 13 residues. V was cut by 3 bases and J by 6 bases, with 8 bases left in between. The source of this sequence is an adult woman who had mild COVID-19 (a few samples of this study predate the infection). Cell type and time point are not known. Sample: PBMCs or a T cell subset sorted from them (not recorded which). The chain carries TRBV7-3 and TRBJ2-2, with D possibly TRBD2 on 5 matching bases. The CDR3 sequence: CASSFRGSGELFF. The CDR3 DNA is TGTGCCAGCAGCTTTCGGGGTTCCGGGGAGCTGTTTTTT.